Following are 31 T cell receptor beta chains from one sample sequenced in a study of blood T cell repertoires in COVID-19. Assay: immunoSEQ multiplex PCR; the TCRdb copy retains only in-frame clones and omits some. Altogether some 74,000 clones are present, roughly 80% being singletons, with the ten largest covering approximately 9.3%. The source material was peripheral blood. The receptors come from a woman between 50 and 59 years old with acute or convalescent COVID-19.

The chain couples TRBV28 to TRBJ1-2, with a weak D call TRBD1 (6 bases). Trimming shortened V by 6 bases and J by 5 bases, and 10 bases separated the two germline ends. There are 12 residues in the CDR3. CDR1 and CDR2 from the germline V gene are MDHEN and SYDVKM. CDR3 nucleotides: TGTGCCAGCAGCCCCACAGGGTATGGCTACACCTTC. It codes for CASSPTGYGYTF.

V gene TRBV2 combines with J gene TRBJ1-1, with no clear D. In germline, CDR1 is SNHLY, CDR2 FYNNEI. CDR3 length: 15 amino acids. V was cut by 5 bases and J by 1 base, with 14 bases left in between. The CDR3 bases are TGTGCCAGCAGTTGGATACAGCACGCGAACACTGAAGCTTTCTTT. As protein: CASSWIQHANTEAFF.

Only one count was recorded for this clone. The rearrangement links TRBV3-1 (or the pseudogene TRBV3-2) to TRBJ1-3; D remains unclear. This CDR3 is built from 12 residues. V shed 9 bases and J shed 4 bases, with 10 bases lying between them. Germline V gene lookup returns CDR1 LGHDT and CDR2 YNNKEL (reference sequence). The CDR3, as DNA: TGTGCCAGTTCGACGGGGGGAAACACCATATATTTT. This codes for CASSTGGNTIYF.

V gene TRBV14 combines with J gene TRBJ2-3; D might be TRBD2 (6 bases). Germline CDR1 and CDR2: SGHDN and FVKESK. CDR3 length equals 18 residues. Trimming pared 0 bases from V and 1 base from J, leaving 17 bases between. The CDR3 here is CASSQDNSEEGGTDTQYF. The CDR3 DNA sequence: TGTGCCAGCAGCCAAGATAATAGTGAGGAGGGAGGCACAGATACGCAGTATTTT.

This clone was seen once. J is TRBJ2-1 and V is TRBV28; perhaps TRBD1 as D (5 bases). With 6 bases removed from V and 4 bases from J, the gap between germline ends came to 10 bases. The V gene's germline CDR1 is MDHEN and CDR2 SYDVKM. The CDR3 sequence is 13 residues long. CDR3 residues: CASSSSGYNEQFF. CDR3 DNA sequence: TGTGCCAGCAGCTCATCAGGGTACAATGAGCAGTTCTTC.

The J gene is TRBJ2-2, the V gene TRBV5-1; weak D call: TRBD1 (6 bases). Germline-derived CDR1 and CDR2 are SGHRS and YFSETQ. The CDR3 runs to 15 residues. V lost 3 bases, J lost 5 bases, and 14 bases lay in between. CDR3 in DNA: TGCGCCAGCAGCTCAGACCGGACAGTTACCGGGGAGCTGTTTTTT. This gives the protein CASSSDRTVTGELFF.

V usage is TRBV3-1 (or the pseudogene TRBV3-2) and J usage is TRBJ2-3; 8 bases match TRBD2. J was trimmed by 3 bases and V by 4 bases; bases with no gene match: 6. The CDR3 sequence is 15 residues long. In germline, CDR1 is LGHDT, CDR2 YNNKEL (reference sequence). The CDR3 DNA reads TGTGCCAGCAGCCTCCGGGGGGGAGGAACAGATACGCAGTATTTT. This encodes CASSLRGGGTDTQYF.

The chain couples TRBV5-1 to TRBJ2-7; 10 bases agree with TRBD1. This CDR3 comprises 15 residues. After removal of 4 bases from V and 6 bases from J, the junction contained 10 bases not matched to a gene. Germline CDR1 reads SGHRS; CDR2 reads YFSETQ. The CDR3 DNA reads TGCGCCAGCAGCCCGGGGGACAGGGGCCAGGTCGAGCAGTACTTC. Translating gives CASSPGDRGQVEQYF.

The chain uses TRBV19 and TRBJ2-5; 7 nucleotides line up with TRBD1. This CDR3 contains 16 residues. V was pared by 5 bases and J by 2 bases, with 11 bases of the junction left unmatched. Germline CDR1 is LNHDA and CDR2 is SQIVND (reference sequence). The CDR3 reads CASSHNLPGQQETQYF. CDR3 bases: TGTGCCAGTAGTCACAACCTTCCGGGACAGCAAGAGACCCAGTACTTC.

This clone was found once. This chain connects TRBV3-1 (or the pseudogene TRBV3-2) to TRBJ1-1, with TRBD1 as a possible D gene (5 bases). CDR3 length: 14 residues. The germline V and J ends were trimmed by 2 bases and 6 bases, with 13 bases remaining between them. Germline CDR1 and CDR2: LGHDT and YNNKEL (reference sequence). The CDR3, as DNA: TGTGCCAGCAGCCAACTGCCCACAGGCCCTGAAGCTTTCTTT. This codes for CASSQLPTGPEAFF.

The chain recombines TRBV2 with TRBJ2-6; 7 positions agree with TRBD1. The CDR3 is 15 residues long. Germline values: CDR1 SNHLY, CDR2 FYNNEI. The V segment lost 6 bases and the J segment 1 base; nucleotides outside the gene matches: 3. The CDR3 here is CASRTGRSGANVLTF. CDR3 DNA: TGTGCCAGCAGGACAGGGCGGTCTGGGGCCAACGTCCTGACTTTC.

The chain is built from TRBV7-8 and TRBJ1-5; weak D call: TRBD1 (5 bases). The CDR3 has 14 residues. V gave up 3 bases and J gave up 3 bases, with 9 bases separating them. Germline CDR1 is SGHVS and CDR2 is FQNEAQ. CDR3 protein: CASSLAGSNQPQHF. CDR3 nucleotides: TGTGCCAGCAGCTTGGCAGGGTCCAATCAGCCCCAGCATTTT.

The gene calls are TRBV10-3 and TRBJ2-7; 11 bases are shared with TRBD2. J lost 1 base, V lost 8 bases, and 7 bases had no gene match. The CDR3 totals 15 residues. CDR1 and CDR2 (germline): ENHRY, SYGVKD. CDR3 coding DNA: TGTGCCATCGGAGAACTAGCGGGAGCTTCCTACGAGCAGTACTTC. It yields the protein CAIGELAGASYEQYF.

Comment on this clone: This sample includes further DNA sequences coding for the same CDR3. For the CDR3, the DNA is TGTGCCAGTAGCATACGGCTAGCGGGGAACAATGAGCAGTTCTTC. Protein: CASSIRLAGNNEQFF. J is TRBJ2-1 and V is TRBV19; 9 bases align to TRBD2. Losses at the gene ends were 6 bases for V and 5 bases for J; bases not matched to a gene: 8. The CDR3 spans 15 residues. The germline CDR1 and CDR2 sequences are LNHDA and SQIVND (reference sequence).

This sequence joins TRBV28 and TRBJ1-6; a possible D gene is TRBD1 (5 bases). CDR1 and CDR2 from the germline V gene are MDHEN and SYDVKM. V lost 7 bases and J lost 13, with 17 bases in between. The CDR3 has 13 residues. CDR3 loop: CASKGTSDVPLHF. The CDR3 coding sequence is TGTGCCAGCAAAGGGACTTCCGATGTTCCCCTCCACTTT.

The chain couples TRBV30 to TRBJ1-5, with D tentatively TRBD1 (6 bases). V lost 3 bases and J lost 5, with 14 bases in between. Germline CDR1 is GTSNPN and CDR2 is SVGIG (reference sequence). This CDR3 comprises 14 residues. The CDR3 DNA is TGTGCCTGGAGCCTGACAGGTCTTTATCAGCCCCAGCATTTT. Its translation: CAWSLTGLYQPQHF.

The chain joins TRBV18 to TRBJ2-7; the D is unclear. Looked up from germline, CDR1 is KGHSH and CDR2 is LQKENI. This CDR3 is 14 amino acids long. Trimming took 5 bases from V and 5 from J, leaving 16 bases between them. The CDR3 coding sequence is TGTGCCAGCTCAATACCCGGGTTATTTGACGAGCAGTACTTC. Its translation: CASSIPGLFDEQYF.

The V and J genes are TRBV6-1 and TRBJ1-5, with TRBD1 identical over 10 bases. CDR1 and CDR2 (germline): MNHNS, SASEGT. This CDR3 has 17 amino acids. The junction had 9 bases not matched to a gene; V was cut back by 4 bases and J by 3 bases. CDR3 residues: CASSGTGGSGNNQPQHF. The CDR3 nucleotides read TGTGCCAGCAGTGGGACAGGGGGATCGGGTAACAATCAGCCCCAGCATTTT.

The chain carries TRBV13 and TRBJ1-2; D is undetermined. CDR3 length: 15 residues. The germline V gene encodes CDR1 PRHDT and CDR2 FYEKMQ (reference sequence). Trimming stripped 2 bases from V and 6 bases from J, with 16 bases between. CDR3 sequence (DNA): TGTGCCAGCAGCTTACAGAAGATGTTGAGGAATGGCTACACCTTC. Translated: CASSLQKMLRNGYTF.

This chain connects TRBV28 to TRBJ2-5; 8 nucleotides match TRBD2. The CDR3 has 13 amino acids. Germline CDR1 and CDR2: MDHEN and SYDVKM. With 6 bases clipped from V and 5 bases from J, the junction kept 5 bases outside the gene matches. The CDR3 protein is CASRLGGAETQYF. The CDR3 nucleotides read TGTGCCAGCAGGCTCGGGGGGGCGGAGACCCAGTACTTC.

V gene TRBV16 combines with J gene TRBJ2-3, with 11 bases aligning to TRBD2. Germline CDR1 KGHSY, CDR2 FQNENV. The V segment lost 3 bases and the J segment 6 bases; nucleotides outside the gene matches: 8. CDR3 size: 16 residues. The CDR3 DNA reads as TGTGCCAGCAGCCACGTTCCTAGCGGGGGGAGTGATACGCAGTATTTT. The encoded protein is CASSHVPSGGSDTQYF.

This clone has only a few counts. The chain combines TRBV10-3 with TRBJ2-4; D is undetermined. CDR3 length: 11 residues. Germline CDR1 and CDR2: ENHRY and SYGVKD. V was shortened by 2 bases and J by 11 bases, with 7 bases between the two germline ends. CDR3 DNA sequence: TGTGCCATCAGTGAGGAGTGGTTTCAGTACTTC. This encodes CAISEEWFQYF.

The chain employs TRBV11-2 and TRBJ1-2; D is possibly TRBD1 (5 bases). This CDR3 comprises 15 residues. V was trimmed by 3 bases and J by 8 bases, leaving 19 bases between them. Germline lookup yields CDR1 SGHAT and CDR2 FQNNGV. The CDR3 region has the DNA TGTGCCAGCAGCTTTGGTAGGGGCCCCGCGGCGGGCTACACCTTC. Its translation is CASSFGRGPAAGYTF.

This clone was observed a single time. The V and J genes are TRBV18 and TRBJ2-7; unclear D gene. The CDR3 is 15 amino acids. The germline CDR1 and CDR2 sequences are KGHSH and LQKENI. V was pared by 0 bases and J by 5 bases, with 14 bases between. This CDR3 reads CASSPPNHLGNEQYF. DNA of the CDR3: TGTGCCAGCTCACCACCTAATCACCTAGGCAACGAGCAGTACTTC.

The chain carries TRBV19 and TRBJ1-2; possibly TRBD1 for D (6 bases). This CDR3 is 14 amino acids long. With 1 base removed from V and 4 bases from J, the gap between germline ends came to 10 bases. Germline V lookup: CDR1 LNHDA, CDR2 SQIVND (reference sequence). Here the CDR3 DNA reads TGTGCCAGTAGTATAGGGACAGCTCGCTATGGCTACACCTTC. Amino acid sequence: CASSIGTARYGYTF.

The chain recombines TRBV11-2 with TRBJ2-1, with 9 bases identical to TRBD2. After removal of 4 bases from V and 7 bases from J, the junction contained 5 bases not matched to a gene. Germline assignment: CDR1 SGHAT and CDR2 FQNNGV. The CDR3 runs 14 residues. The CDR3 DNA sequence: TGTGCCAGCAGCTCGGGACTAGCTGGGAATGAGCAGTTCTTC. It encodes CASSSGLAGNEQFF.

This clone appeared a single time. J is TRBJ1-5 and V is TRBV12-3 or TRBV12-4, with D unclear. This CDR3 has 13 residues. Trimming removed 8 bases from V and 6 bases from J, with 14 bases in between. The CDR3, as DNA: TGTGCCAGCGCCGCCTCAACAGTTCAGCCCCAGCATTTT. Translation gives CASAASTVQPQHF.

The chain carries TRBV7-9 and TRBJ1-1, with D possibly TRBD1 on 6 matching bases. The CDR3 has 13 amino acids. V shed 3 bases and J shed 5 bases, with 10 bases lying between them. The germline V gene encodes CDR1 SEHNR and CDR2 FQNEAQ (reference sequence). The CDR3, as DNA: TGTGCCAGCAGCTTGACAGGTGGGACTGAAGCTTTCTTT. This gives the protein CASSLTGGTEAFF. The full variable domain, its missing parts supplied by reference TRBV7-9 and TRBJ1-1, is DTGVSQNPRHKITKRGQNVTFRCDPISEHNRLYWYRQTLGQGPEFLTYFQNEAQLEKSRLLSDRFSAERPKGSFSTLEIQRTEQGDSAMYLCASSLTGGTEAFFGQGTRLTVV.

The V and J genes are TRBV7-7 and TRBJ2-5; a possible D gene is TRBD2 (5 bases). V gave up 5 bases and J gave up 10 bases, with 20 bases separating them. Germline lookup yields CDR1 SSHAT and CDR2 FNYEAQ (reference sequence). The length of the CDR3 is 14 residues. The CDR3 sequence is CASSTSGEVGDQYF. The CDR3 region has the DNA TGTGCCAGCAGCACCTCGGGCGAGGTCGGGGACCAGTACTTC.

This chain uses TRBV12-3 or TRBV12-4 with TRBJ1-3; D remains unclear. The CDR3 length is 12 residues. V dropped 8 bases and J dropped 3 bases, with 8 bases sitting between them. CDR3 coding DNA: TGTGCCAGCCAGGCAGGTGGAAACACCATATATTTT. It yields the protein CASQAGGNTIYF.

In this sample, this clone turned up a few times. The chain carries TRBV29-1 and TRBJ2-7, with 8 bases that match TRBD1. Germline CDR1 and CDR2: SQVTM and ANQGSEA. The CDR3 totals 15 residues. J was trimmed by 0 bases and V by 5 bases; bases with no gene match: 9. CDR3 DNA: TGCAGCGTTCATGCAGGGGGCTCTGGCTCCTACGAGCAGTACTTC. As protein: CSVHAGGSGSYEQYF.